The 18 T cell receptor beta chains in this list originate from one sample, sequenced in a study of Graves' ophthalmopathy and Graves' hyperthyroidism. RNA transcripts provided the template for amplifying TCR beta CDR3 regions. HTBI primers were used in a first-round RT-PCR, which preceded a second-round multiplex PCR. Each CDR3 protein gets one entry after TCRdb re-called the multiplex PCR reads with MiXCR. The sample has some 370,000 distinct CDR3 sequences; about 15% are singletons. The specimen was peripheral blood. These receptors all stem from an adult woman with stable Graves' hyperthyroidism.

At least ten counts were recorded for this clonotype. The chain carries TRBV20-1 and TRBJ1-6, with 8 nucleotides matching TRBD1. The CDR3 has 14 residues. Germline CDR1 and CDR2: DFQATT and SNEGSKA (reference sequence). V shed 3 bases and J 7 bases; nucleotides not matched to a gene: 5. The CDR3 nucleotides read TGCAGTGCTAGGAGACAGGGGAGCAATTCACCCCTCCACTTT. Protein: CSARRQGSNSPLHF.

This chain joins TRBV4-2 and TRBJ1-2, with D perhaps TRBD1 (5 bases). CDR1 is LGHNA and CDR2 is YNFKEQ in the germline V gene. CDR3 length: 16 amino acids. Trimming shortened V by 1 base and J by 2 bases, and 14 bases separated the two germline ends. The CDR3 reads CASSQARSGANYGYTF. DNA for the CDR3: TGTGCCAGCAGCCAAGCGAGGAGTGGGGCCAACTATGGCTACACCTTC.

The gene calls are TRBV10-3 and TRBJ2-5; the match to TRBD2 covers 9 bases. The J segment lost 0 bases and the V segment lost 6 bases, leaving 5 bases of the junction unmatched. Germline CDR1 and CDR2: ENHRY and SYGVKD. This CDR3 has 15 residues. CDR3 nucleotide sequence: TGTGCCATCAGCGATAGCGGGGGCTACCAAGAGACCCAGTACTTC. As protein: CAISDSGGYQETQYF.

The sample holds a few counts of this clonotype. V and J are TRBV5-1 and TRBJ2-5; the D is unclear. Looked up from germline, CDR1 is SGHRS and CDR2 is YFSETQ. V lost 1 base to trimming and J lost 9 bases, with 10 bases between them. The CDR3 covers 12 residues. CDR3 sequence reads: CASSLSDAAQYF. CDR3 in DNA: TGCGCCAGCAGCTTGTCCGACGCGGCCCAGTACTTC.

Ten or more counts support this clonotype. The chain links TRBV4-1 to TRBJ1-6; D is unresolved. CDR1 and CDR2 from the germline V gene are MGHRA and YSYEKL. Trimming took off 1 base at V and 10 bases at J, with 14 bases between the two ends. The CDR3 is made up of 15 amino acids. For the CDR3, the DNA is TGCGCCAGCAGCCAAGGTTTCGGACTAATCTCACCCCTCCACTTT. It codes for CASSQGFGLISPLHF.

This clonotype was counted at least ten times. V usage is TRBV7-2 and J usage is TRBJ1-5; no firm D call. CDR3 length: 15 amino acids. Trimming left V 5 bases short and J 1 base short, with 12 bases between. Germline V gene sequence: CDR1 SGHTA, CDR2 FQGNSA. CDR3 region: CASSPGPESNQPQHF. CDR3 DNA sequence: TGTGCCAGCAGCCCAGGACCGGAAAGCAATCAGCCCCAGCATTTT.

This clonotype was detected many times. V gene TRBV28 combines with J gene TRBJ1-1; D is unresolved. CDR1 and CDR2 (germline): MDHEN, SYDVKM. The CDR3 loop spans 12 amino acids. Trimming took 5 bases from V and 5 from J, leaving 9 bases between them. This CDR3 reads CASSRTRTEAFF. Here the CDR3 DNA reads TGTGCCAGCAGTCGGACCCGGACTGAAGCTTTCTTT.

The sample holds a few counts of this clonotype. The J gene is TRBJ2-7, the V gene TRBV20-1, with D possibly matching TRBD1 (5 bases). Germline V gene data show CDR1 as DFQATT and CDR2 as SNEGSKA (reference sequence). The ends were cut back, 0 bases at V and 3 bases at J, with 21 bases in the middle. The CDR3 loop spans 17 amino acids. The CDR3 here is CSARDLLTARTHYEQYF. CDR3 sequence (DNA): TGCAGTGCTAGAGATCTCTTGACAGCCCGCACCCACTACGAGCAGTACTTC.

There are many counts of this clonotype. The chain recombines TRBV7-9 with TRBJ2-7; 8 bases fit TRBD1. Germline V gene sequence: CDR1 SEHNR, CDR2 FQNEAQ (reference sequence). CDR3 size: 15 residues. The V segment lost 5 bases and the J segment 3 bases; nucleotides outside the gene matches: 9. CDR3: CASSPLPTGDYEQYF. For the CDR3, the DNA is TGTGCCAGCAGCCCCCTACCGACAGGGGACTACGAGCAGTACTTC.

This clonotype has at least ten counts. The CDR3 DNA sequence: TGTGCCAGCAGCCGCCGGGACGGGAACACTGAAGCTTTCTTT. Translation gives CASSRRDGNTEAFF. The J gene is TRBJ1-1, the V gene TRBV6-1; D may be TRBD1 (5 bases). Germline V gene data show CDR1 as MNHNS and CDR2 as SASEGT. The V and J ends lost 6 bases and 1 base respectively, with 12 bases between them. The CDR3 is 14 amino acids.

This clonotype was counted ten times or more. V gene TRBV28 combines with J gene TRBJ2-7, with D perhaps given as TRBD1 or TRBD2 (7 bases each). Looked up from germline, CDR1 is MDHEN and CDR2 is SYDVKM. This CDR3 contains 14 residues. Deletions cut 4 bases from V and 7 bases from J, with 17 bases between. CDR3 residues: CASSYQGGASEQYF. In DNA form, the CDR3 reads TGTGCCAGCAGTTACCAGGGGGGGGCCTCGGAGCAGTACTTC.

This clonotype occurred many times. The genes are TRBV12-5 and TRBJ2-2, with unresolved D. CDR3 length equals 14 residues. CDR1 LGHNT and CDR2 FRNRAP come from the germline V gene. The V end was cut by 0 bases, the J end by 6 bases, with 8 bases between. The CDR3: CASGLVEGAGELFF. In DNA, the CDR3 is TGTGCTAGTGGTTTGGTTGAAGGTGCCGGGGAGCTGTTTTTT.

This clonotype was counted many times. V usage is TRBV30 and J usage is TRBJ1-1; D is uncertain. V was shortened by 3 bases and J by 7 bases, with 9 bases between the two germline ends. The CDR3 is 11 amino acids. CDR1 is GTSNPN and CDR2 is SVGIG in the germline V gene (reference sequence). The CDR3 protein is CAWRGLFEAFF. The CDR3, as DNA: TGTGCCTGGAGGGGCCTCTTTGAAGCTTTCTTT.

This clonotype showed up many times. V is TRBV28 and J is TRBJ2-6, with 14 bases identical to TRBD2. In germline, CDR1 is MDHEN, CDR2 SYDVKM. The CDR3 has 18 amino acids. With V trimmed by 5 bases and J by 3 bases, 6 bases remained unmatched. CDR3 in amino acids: CASSPGLAGVYGANVLTF. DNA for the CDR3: TGTGCCAGCAGTCCGGGACTAGCGGGAGTTTATGGGGCCAACGTCCTGACTTTC.

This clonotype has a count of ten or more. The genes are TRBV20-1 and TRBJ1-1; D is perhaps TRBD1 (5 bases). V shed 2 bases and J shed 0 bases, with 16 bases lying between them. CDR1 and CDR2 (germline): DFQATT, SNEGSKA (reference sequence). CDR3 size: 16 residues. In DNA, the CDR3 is TGCAGTGCTAGATGGGTCAGGGAAACAATGAACACTGAAGCTTTCTTT. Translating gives CSARWVRETMNTEAFF.

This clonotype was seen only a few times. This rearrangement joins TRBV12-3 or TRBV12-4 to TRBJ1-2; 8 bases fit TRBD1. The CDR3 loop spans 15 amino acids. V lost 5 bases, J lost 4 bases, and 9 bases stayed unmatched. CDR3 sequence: CASSRLTGVIYGYTF. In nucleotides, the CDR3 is TGTGCCAGCAGTCGTCTGACAGGGGTGATCTATGGCTACACCTTC.

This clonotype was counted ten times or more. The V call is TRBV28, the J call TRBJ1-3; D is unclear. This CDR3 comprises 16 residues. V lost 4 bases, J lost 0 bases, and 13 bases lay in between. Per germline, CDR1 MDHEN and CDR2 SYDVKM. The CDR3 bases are TGTGCCAGCAGTTCGCGGGCGAGCTCCTCTGGAAACACCATATATTTT. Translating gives CASSSRASSSGNTIYF.

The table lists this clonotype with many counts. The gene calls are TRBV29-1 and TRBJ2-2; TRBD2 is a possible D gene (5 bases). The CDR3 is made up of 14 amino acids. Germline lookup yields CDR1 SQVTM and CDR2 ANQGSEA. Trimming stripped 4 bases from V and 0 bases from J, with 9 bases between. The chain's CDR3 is CSVGSASNTGELFF. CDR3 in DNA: TGCAGCGTTGGTAGCGCATCGAACACCGGGGAGCTGTTTTTT.